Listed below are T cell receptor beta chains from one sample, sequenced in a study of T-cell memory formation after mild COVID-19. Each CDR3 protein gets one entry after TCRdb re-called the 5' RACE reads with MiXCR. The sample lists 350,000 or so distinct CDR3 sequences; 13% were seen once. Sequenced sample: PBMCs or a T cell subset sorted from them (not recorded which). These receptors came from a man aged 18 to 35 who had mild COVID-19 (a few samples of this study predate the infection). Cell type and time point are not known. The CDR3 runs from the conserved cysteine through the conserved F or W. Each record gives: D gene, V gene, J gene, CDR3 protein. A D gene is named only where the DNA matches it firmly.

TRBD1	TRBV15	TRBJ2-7	CATSRGYRTGDYEQYF
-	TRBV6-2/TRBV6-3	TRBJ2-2	CASREGREATGELFF
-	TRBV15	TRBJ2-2	CATSSRDPGELFF
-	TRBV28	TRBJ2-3	CASSIGASSTDTQYF
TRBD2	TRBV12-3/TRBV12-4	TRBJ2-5	CASSYSGTQETQYF
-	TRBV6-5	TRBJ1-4	CASSTKGATNEKLFF
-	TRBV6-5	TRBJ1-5	CASSSPRDNQPQHF
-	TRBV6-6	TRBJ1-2	CASSYRVPNYGYTF
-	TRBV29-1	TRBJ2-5	CSVESGGPLQTQYF
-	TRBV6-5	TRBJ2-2	CASSPDWNTGELFF
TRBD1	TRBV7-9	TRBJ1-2	CASSFDRAGGYTF
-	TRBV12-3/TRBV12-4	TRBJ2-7	CASSPRPMSYEQYF
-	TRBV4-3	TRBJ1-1	CASSRMTDTEAFF
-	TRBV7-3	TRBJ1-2	CASSPAGTALYGYTF
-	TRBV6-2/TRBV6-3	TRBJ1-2	CASSYGPTSHGYTF
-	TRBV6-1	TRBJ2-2	CASSDNQGTGELFF
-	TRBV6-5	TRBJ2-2	CASRSGTGELFF
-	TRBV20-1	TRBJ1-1	CSARSFGAEAFF
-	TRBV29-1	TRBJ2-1	CSVAWSYNEQFF
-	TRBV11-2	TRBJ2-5	CASSRWDETQYF
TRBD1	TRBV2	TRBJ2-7	CASLGTGGSYEQYF
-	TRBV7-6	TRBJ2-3	CASSLGGLERPYF
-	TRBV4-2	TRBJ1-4	CASSQVLAGTNEKLFF
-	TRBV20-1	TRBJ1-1	CSAKGRAGNTEAFF
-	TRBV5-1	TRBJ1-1	CASSLMSGRLNTEAFF
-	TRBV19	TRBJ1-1	CASSIGGTPEAFF
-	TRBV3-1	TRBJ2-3	CASSQQWADTQYF
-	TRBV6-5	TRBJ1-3	CASSYDGNSGNTIYF
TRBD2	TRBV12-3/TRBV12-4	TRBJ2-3	CASRPRWAGDTDTQYF
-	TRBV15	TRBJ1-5	CATSRSTGFAEYSNQPQHF
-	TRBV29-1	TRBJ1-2	CSSKTGGSNYGYTF
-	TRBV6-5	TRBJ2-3	CASSYSGLPSTDTQYF
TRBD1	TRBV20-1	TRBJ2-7	CSAGGQVEQYF
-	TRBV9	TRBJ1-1	CAARGSEAFF
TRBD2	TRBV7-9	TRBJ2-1	CASSSIRPGTSGGGSYNEQFF
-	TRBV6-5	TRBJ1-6	CASSYNSAPKNSPLHF
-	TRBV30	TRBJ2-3	CAWSAEDTQYF
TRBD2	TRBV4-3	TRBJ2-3	CASSQDLPLAGGGYTQYF
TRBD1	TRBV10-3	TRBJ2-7	CAIRARTGVSYEQYF
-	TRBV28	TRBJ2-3	CASSSPSDGRTDTQYF
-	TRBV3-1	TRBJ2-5	CASRSGQETQYF